The 3 T cell receptor beta chains presented below share a single source sample, sequenced in a study of graft-versus-host responses after intestinal transplantation. TCRdb keeps only in-frame clones here, not all; method: immunoSEQ multiplex PCR. The top ten clones hold about 35% of a sample with a few thousand clones, about 70% of them seen once. Sequencing was performed on PBMCs, taken 300 to 340 days after intestinal transplant. Receptor source: a human patient who received an intestinal transplant, so some T cells may come from the graft donor.

The chain couples TRBV19 to TRBJ1-5; tentatively, D is TRBD1 (5 bases). The CDR3 sequence is 17 residues long. Germline values: CDR1 LNHDA, CDR2 SQIVND (reference sequence). The V end was cut by 1 base, the J end by 2 bases, with 15 bases between. The CDR3 loop is CASSIGPGSVGNQPQHF. Written as DNA, the CDR3 is TGTGCCAGTAGTATAGGGCCAGGGTCGGTGGGCAATCAGCCCCAGCATTTT.

This chain links TRBV7-2 with TRBJ1-2; no clear D gene. Germline CDR1 reads SGHTA; CDR2 reads FQGNSA. The CDR3 extends over 15 amino acids. Trimming left V 5 bases short and J 0 bases short, with 13 bases between. The DNA of the CDR3 is TGTGCCAGCAGCGCGCGGACGACCTCTAACTATGGCTACACCTTC. It yields the protein CASSARTTSNYGYTF.

V is TRBV7-2 and J is TRBJ1-4, with 11 bases lining up with TRBD1. The V gene's germline CDR1 is SGHTA and CDR2 FQGNSA. V was clipped by 4 bases and J by 10 bases; unmatched bases: 8. This CDR3 is 15 amino acids long. CDR3: CASSSAGTGGGKLFF. CDR3 DNA sequence: TGTGCCAGCAGCTCAGCCGGGACAGGGGGAGGAAAACTGTTTTTT.